This record looks at one T cell receptor beta chain sequence and its context. What it recognizes is unknown. Each TRB amplification used about 250-550 ng of genomic DNA from blood. The data were taken from a study of T and B cells in COVID-19 patients. On the study more broadly: Of some 20 active-infection patients, about 18 carried comorbidities linked to unfavorable COVID-19 outcome.

BIOMED2 TRB-A/B primer pools were used in multiplex TRB PCR. TCRdb reprocessed the multiplex PCR reads with MiXCR, giving one entry per CDR3 protein. Of more than 7,000 distinct CDR3 sequences listed, 35% to 50% are singletons. Findings and limits, study-wide: Blood from mildly ill patients while symptomatic, and early samples from severe cases, were scarce. No sequencing was yet done of CD4+, regulatory or CD8+ subsets, or of SARS-CoV-2-responsive or tetramer+ sorted cells.

The receptor was isolated from a human donor who had recovered from COVID-19. Sequenced: blood.

The CDR3 region is CASSPDRPNTFTDTQYF. CDR3 nucleotide sequence: TGTGCCAGCAGTCCGGACAGACCCAATACTTTCACAGATACGCAGTATTTT. The chain uses TRBV6-2 or TRBV6-3 and TRBJ2-3; perhaps TRBD1 as D (6 bases). Germline assignment: CDR1 MNHEY and CDR2 SVGEGT. This CDR3 has 17 amino acids. V lost 5 bases and J lost 2, with 20 bases in between.